This TCR beta chain was observed in a study of T cell changes during pregnancy in multiple sclerosis. Sequencing used immunoSEQ multiplex PCR; TCRdb keeps in-frame clones, though not all of them. The data contain around 100,000 clones, 92% of them singletons. The CDR3 sequence is 14 residues long. V was pared by 5 bases and J by 3 bases, with 6 bases of the junction left unmatched. Per germline, CDR1 SGHAT and CDR2 FQNNGV. This sequence joins TRBV11-2 and TRBJ2-5, with 7 bases aligning to TRBD2. This clonotype was obtained from a female donor with multiple sclerosis, enrolled in a pregnancy study. The starting material was peripheral blood, obtained after pregnancy. CDR3 in DNA: TGTGCCAGCAGCAAGGGACTACGCGAAGAGACCCAGTACTTC. Protein sequence: CASSKGLREETQYF. Supplemented by reference TRBV11-2 and TRBJ2-5, the full variable domain reads EAGVAQSPRYKIIEKRQSVAFWCNPISGHATLYWYQQILGQGPKLLIQFQNNGVVDDSQLPKDRFSAERLKGVDSTLKIQPAKLEDSAVYLCASSKGLREETQYFGPGTRLLVL.